Listed below are T cell receptor beta chains from one sample, sequenced in a study of blood T cell repertoires in COVID-19. Sequenced by immunoSEQ multiplex PCR; TCRdb stores in-frame clones only, minus some. In the table there are about 200,000 clones, more than 75% of which are singletons. The sample was peripheral blood. These receptors all stem from a human donor in a cohort sampled during active COVID-19. CDR3s include the opening cysteine and the closing phenylalanine or tryptophan. Fields, in order: clone size, D gene, J gene, V gene, CDR3 protein, CDR3 DNA. D genes are given only for firm matches. The size entry is marked missing in some rows and otherwise reads once, few, many or a size class.

clone size: -; D gene: -; J gene: TRBJ1-2; V gene: TRBV27; CDR3 protein: CASSLGPGENYGYTF; CDR3 DNA: TGTGCCAGCAGTCTTGGGCCAGGGGAGAACTATGGCTACACCTTC
clone size: -; D gene: TRBD1; J gene: TRBJ1-2; V gene: TRBV9; CDR3 protein: CASSVGQGNFYGYTF; CDR3 DNA: TGTGCCAGCAGCGTAGGACAGGGTAATTTCTATGGCTACACCTTC
clone size: -; D gene: -; J gene: TRBJ1-6; V gene: TRBV19; CDR3 protein: CASSRTDSPGNSPLHF; CDR3 DNA: TGTGCCAGTAGTAGGACGGACAGTCCGGGGAATTCACCCCTCCACTTT
clone size: -; D gene: -; J gene: TRBJ1-3; V gene: TRBV6-5; CDR3 protein: CASTTRVAGNTIYF; CDR3 DNA: TGTGCCAGCACTACCCGGGTAGCTGGAAACACCATATATTTT
clone size: -; D gene: -; J gene: TRBJ2-6; V gene: TRBV9; CDR3 protein: CASSGEGLLSGANVLTF; CDR3 DNA: TGTGCCAGCAGCGGAGAGGGACTTCTCTCTGGGGCCAACGTCCTGACTTTC
clone size: once; D gene: -; J gene: TRBJ2-7; V gene: TRBV11-2; CDR3 protein: CASSLGGNWEQYF; CDR3 DNA: TGTGCCAGCAGCTTAGGAGGAAATTGGGAGCAGTACTTC
clone size: -; D gene: TRBD1; J gene: TRBJ2-7; V gene: TRBV3-1/TRBV3-2; CDR3 protein: CASSLLTGQNEQYF; CDR3 DNA: TGTGCCAGCAGCCTCCTGACAGGGCAGAACGAGCAGTACTTC
clone size: -; D gene: -; J gene: TRBJ1-1; V gene: TRBV7-3; CDR3 protein: CASSPPAVEAFF; CDR3 DNA: TGTGCCAGCAGCCCGCCGGCGGTTGAAGCTTTCTTT
clone size: -; D gene: -; J gene: TRBJ1-5; V gene: TRBV19; CDR3 protein: CASSIDGTDMSVPQPQHF; CDR3 DNA: TGTGCCAGTAGTATAGACGGAACTGACATGTCCGTCCCTCAGCCCCAGCATTTT
clone size: -; D gene: TRBD2; J gene: TRBJ2-1; V gene: TRBV4-2; CDR3 protein: CASSHPTGRGGYYNEQFF; CDR3 DNA: TGTGCCAGCAGCCACCCTACTGGTCGGGGGGGATACTACAATGAGCAGTTCTTC
clone size: few; D gene: TRBD1; J gene: TRBJ1-1; V gene: TRBV5-1; CDR3 protein: CASSFDRAGTEAFF; CDR3 DNA: TGCGCCAGCAGCTTTGACAGGGCCGGCACTGAAGCTTTCTTT
clone size: -; D gene: TRBD1; J gene: TRBJ2-7; V gene: TRBV10-3; CDR3 protein: CAISADRGHYYEQYF; CDR3 DNA: TGTGCCATCAGTGCAGACAGGGGGCACTACTACGAGCAGTACTTC
clone size: -; D gene: -; J gene: TRBJ2-7; V gene: TRBV5-1; CDR3 protein: CASSLSGLGYEQYF; CDR3 DNA: TGCGCCAGCAGCTTGTCGGGGTTAGGCTACGAGCAGTACTTC
clone size: -; D gene: TRBD2; J gene: TRBJ2-5; V gene: TRBV6-5; CDR3 protein: CASSYSPSGKQETQYF; CDR3 DNA: TGTGCCAGCAGTTACTCTCCTAGCGGGAAGCAAGAGACCCAGTACTTC
clone size: -; D gene: -; J gene: TRBJ1-3; V gene: TRBV5-1; CDR3 protein: CASSFDISGNTIYF; CDR3 DNA: TGCGCCAGCAGCTTCGACATTTCTGGAAACACCATATATTTT
clone size: -; D gene: -; J gene: TRBJ2-3; V gene: TRBV7-9; CDR3 protein: CASSLGIGADTQYF; CDR3 DNA: TGTGCCAGCAGCTTAGGAATAGGGGCAGATACGCAGTATTTT
clone size: -; D gene: TRBD1; J gene: TRBJ2-4; V gene: TRBV18; CDR3 protein: CASSFNRGPSDF; CDR3 DNA: TGTGCCAGCTCATTTAACAGGGGGCCCAGCGACTTC
clone size: -; D gene: -; J gene: TRBJ1-2; V gene: TRBV24-1; CDR3 protein: CATSGRGRNYGYTF; CDR3 DNA: TGTGCCACCAGTGGCAGGGGACGTAACTATGGCTACACCTTC
clone size: -; D gene: -; J gene: TRBJ1-2; V gene: TRBV27; CDR3 protein: CASRGDYGYGYTF; CDR3 DNA: TGTGCCAGCAGAGGGGATTACGGCTATGGCTACACCTTC
clone size: -; D gene: -; J gene: TRBJ1-1; V gene: TRBV19; CDR3 protein: CASSPRQNTEAFF; CDR3 DNA: TGTGCCAGTAGTCCCCGACAGAACACTGAAGCTTTCTTT
clone size: -; D gene: TRBD2; J gene: TRBJ2-3; V gene: TRBV24-1; CDR3 protein: CATSHPSPAGVTDTQYF; CDR3 DNA: TGTGCCACCAGTCACCCTTCTCCCGCGGGAGTCACAGATACGCAGTATTTT
clone size: -; D gene: TRBD1; J gene: TRBJ1-2; V gene: TRBV7-6; CDR3 protein: CASSSRDRGLHYGYTF; CDR3 DNA: TGTGCCAGCAGCTCCCGGGACAGGGGGCTTCACTATGGCTACACCTTC
clone size: -; D gene: TRBD2; J gene: TRBJ2-5; V gene: TRBV5-1; CDR3 protein: CASSPGLAEETQYF; CDR3 DNA: TGCGCCAGCAGCCCGGGACTAGCGGAAGAGACCCAGTACTTC
clone size: -; D gene: -; J gene: TRBJ1-3; V gene: TRBV28; CDR3 protein: CASSRFLRGSGNTIYF; CDR3 DNA: TGTGCCAGCAGCCGTTTCCTCAGGGGCTCTGGAAACACCATATATTTT
clone size: -; D gene: TRBD1; J gene: TRBJ1-2; V gene: TRBV19; CDR3 protein: CASLGTGEGGYTF; CDR3 DNA: TGTGCCAGTCTCGGAACAGGGGAAGGGGGCTACACCTTC
clone size: -; D gene: TRBD1; J gene: TRBJ1-5; V gene: TRBV7-2; CDR3 protein: CASSLRGRDQPQHF; CDR3 DNA: TGTGCCAGCAGCCTCAGGGGGCGCGATCAGCCCCAGCATTTT
clone size: -; D gene: TRBD1; J gene: TRBJ2-2; V gene: TRBV30; CDR3 protein: CAWMGQGATGELFF; CDR3 DNA: TGTGCCTGGATGGGACAGGGGGCAACAGGGGAGCTGTTTTTT
clone size: -; D gene: -; J gene: TRBJ1-1; V gene: TRBV3-1/TRBV3-2; CDR3 protein: CASSQTGGFSAFF; CDR3 DNA: TGTGCCAGCAGCCAAACGGGGGGATTTTCAGCTTTCTTT
clone size: -; D gene: TRBD1; J gene: TRBJ2-7; V gene: TRBV5-4; CDR3 protein: CASSHGQEDSSYEQYF; CDR3 DNA: TGTGCCAGCAGCCATGGACAGGAAGACAGCTCCTACGAGCAGTACTTC
clone size: -; D gene: -; J gene: TRBJ2-7; V gene: TRBV6-6; CDR3 protein: CASSYSSGNSYEQYF; CDR3 DNA: TGTGCCAGCAGTTACTCTAGCGGAAATTCCTACGAGCAGTACTTC
clone size: -; D gene: TRBD2; J gene: TRBJ2-7; V gene: TRBV9; CDR3 protein: CASTTGTSGDEQYF; CDR3 DNA: TGTGCCAGCACCACCGGGACTAGCGGCGACGAGCAGTACTTC
clone size: once; D gene: -; J gene: TRBJ2-3; V gene: TRBV9; CDR3 protein: CASSVVWQSTDTQYF; CDR3 DNA: TGTGCCAGCAGCGTAGTCTGGCAGTCCACAGATACGCAGTATTTT
clone size: -; D gene: TRBD1; J gene: TRBJ1-1; V gene: TRBV29-1; CDR3 protein: CSVAGWQGAEDTEAFF; CDR3 DNA: TGCAGCGTTGCGGGTTGGCAGGGGGCCGAGGACACTGAAGCTTTCTTT
clone size: -; D gene: TRBD2; J gene: TRBJ2-2; V gene: TRBV5-1; CDR3 protein: CASKASGESSTGELFF; CDR3 DNA: TGCGCCAGCAAGGCTAGCGGGGAGAGCAGCACCGGGGAGCTGTTTTTT
clone size: -; D gene: -; J gene: TRBJ2-5; V gene: TRBV3-1/TRBV3-2; CDR3 protein: CASSQGVGVREETQYF; CDR3 DNA: TGTGCCAGCAGCCAAGGGGTAGGGGTTCGGGAGGAGACCCAGTACTTC
clone size: -; D gene: TRBD1; J gene: TRBJ2-1; V gene: TRBV6-5; CDR3 protein: CARQGCHEQFF; CDR3 DNA: TGTGCCAGACAGGGGTGCCATGAGCAGTTCTTC
clone size: -; D gene: -; J gene: TRBJ1-6; V gene: TRBV5-1; CDR3 protein: CASSLSRGNSPLHF; CDR3 DNA: TGCGCCAGCAGCTTGTCCCGGGGAAATTCACCCCTCCACTTT
clone size: -; D gene: -; J gene: TRBJ2-7; V gene: TRBV2; CDR3 protein: CASKGGIGRAYEQYF; CDR3 DNA: TGTGCCAGCAAGGGGGGGATCGGCAGGGCCTACGAGCAGTACTTC
clone size: -; D gene: -; J gene: TRBJ1-2; V gene: TRBV25-1; CDR3 protein: CASSYSPYGYTF; CDR3 DNA: TGTGCCAGCAGTTACAGTCCATATGGCTACACCTTC
clone size: -; D gene: TRBD1; J gene: TRBJ1-2; V gene: TRBV7-8; CDR3 protein: CASSSRTGAGGYTF; CDR3 DNA: TGTGCCAGCAGCTCCAGGACAGGGGCTGGTGGCTACACCTTC
clone size: -; D gene: TRBD2; J gene: TRBJ2-1; V gene: TRBV5-4; CDR3 protein: CASSPKRELSGDEQFF; CDR3 DNA: TGTGCCAGCAGCCCGAAGCGGGAGCTTTCGGGGGATGAGCAGTTCTTC
clone size: -; D gene: TRBD1; J gene: TRBJ2-1; V gene: TRBV5-4; CDR3 protein: CASSVPTGGRSYNEQFF; CDR3 DNA: TGTGCCAGCAGCGTCCCGACAGGGGGCCGGTCCTACAATGAGCAGTTCTTC
clone size: -; D gene: -; J gene: TRBJ1-1; V gene: TRBV10-3; CDR3 protein: CAISGSDLGTEAFF; CDR3 DNA: TGTGCCATCAGTGGGTCAGATCTCGGGACTGAAGCTTTCTTT
clone size: -; D gene: -; J gene: TRBJ1-2; V gene: TRBV28; CDR3 protein: CASSLRSRGYTF; CDR3 DNA: TGTGCCAGCAGTTTGCGGTCGCGTGGCTACACCTTC
clone size: -; D gene: -; J gene: TRBJ2-5; V gene: TRBV29-1; CDR3 protein: CSVHTRGIQETQYF; CDR3 DNA: TGCAGCGTGCACACCCGAGGGATCCAAGAGACCCAGTACTTC
clone size: once; D gene: -; J gene: TRBJ2-5; V gene: TRBV9; CDR3 protein: CASSPGLRAGIQETQYF; CDR3 DNA: -
clone size: -; D gene: TRBD1; J gene: TRBJ2-5; V gene: TRBV11-3; CDR3 protein: CASSGAGQGKGETQYF; CDR3 DNA: TGTGCCAGCAGCGGCGCGGGACAGGGGAAGGGAGAGACCCAGTACTTC
clone size: few; D gene: -; J gene: TRBJ1-1; V gene: TRBV6-5; CDR3 protein: CASSRLETTNTEAFF; CDR3 DNA: TGTGCCAGCAGTCGCCTGGAGACTACTAACACTGAAGCTTTCTTT
clone size: many; D gene: -; J gene: TRBJ2-5; V gene: TRBV7-6; CDR3 protein: CASSASEGGETQYF; CDR3 DNA: TGTGCCAGCAGCGCTAGCGAGGGGGGGGAGACCCAGTACTTC
clone size: -; D gene: -; J gene: TRBJ1-1; V gene: TRBV29-1; CDR3 protein: CSVIRGSNTEAFF; CDR3 DNA: TGCAGCGTTATCCGGGGGTCGAACACTGAAGCTTTCTTT
clone size: -; D gene: -; J gene: TRBJ2-7; V gene: TRBV19; CDR3 protein: CASISHDNYEQYF; CDR3 DNA: TGTGCCAGTATCTCCCATGACAACTACGAGCAGTACTTC
clone size: -; D gene: -; J gene: TRBJ2-1; V gene: TRBV14; CDR3 protein: CASNPGRNNEQFF; CDR3 DNA: TGTGCCAGCAACCCGGGTAGGAATAATGAGCAGTTCTTC
clone size: -; D gene: -; J gene: TRBJ1-5; V gene: TRBV30; CDR3 protein: CAWNGGGNQPQHF; CDR3 DNA: TGTGCCTGGAACGGGGGTGGGAATCAGCCCCAGCATTTT
clone size: -; D gene: TRBD1; J gene: TRBJ2-7; V gene: TRBV4-2; CDR3 protein: CASSPLGDRGGEQYF; CDR3 DNA: TGTGCCAGCAGCCCCCTAGGGGACAGGGGTGGCGAGCAGTACTTC
clone size: -; D gene: -; J gene: TRBJ2-7; V gene: TRBV2; CDR3 protein: CASKAGREGEQYF; CDR3 DNA: TGTGCCAGCAAGGCGGGGCGGGAAGGCGAGCAGTACTTC
clone size: -; D gene: -; J gene: TRBJ1-2; V gene: TRBV6-1; CDR3 protein: CASSEPSGYYGYTF; CDR3 DNA: TGTGCCAGCAGTGAACCCTCAGGGTACTATGGCTACACCTTC
clone size: -; D gene: TRBD2; J gene: TRBJ2-7; V gene: TRBV7-8; CDR3 protein: CASSLGPSGDYEQYF; CDR3 DNA: TGTGCCAGCAGCTTAGGCCCTAGCGGGGACTACGAGCAGTACTTC
clone size: -; D gene: -; J gene: TRBJ2-5; V gene: TRBV12-3/TRBV12-4; CDR3 protein: CASLSDQETQYF; CDR3 DNA: TGTGCCAGTTTGAGCGACCAAGAGACCCAGTACTTC
clone size: few; D gene: -; J gene: TRBJ2-1; V gene: TRBV9; CDR3 protein: CASSVWTGVPDEQFF; CDR3 DNA: TGTGCCAGCAGCGTTTGGACTGGGGTGCCCGATGAGCAGTTCTTC
clone size: few; D gene: TRBD1; J gene: TRBJ2-1; V gene: TRBV28; CDR3 protein: CASSLLGQGKYNEQFF; CDR3 DNA: TGTGCCAGCAGTTTATTAGGACAGGGAAAATACAATGAGCAGTTCTTC